A single sample is the source of the 14 T cell receptor beta chains below, sequenced in a study of blood T cell repertoires in COVID-19. Sequenced by immunoSEQ multiplex PCR; TCRdb stores in-frame clones only, minus some. This sample has about 28,000 clones, with 70% to 90% found just once. Sequencing input: peripheral blood. The receptors come from a human donor in a cohort sampled during active COVID-19.

The chain has TRBV5-1 and TRBJ2-7, with D tentatively TRBD1 (5 bases). Germline V gene sequence: CDR1 SGHRS, CDR2 YFSETQ. The ends were cut back, 5 bases at V and 0 bases at J, with 18 bases in the middle. The CDR3 contains 16 residues. CDR3 sequence: CASSRLGPESSYEQYF. The DNA for the CDR3 is TGCGCCAGCAGTCGATTGGGGCCGGAGTCCTCCTACGAGCAGTACTTC.

This clone was recorded a few times. CDR3 residues: CASSLAGGTGVTEAFF. CDR3 DNA sequence: TGTGCCAGCAGCTTAGCTGGGGGGACAGGGGTTACTGAAGCTTTCTTT. The J gene is TRBJ1-1, the V gene TRBV7-9; 10 bases are a match to TRBD1. The CDR3 covers 16 residues. The V gene's germline CDR1 is SEHNR and CDR2 FQNEAQ (reference sequence). Trimming at V came to 0 bases and at J to 5 bases, leaving 6 bases not matched to a gene.

This sequence joins TRBV7-9 and TRBJ2-7, with D possibly being TRBD2 (6 bases). CDR3 length equals 13 residues. V dropped 4 bases and J dropped 9 bases, with 16 bases sitting between them. CDR1 SEHNR and CDR2 FQNEAQ come from the germline V gene (reference sequence). DNA of the CDR3: TGTGCCAGCAGCTCGGGACTGGCTGTCTTGCAGTACTTC. Translation gives CASSSGLAVLQYF.

The chain couples TRBV7-8 to TRBJ1-2, with a weak D call TRBD1 (6 bases). V was clipped by 7 bases and J by 7 bases, with 22 bases between them. Germline V gene sequence: CDR1 SGHVS, CDR2 FQNEAQ. The CDR3 sequence is 15 residues long. The CDR3, as DNA: TGTGCCAGCAACAAGAACCAAGAACCAGGGGCTGGCTACACCTTC. Encoded protein: CASNKNQEPGAGYTF. Complete variable domain (other parts from reference TRBV7-8 and TRBJ1-2): GAGVSQSPRYKVAKRGQDVALRCDPISGHVSLFWYQQALGQGPEFLTYFQNEAQLDKSGLPSDRFFAERPEGSVSTLKIQRTQQEDSAVYLCASNKNQEPGAGYTFGSGTRLTVV.

This clone was picked up a small number of times. The gene calls are TRBV2 and TRBJ1-2; D is perhaps TRBD1 (5 bases). V was pared by 0 bases and J by 8 bases, with 13 bases between. The CDR3 is 14 amino acids. Germline-derived CDR1 and CDR2 are SNHLY and FYNNEI. CDR3 DNA: TGTGCCAGCAGTGAAGCGGGACTTACGGGAGGCTACACCTTC. Translating gives CASSEAGLTGGYTF.

The CDR3 DNA reads TGCGCCAGCAGCCAAGGAGGAGGAGGGGTGGGGACCCAGTACTTC. Its protein is CASSQGGGGVGTQYF. This chain connects TRBV4-1 to TRBJ2-5; a possible D gene is TRBD2 (6 bases). Between the trimmed V and J ends, which lost 1 base and 7 bases, there was a span of 16 bases. Per the germline V gene, CDR1 is MGHRA and CDR2 is YSYEKL. This CDR3 has 15 amino acids.

The V gene is TRBV29-1, the J gene TRBJ1-2, with 9 bases that match TRBD1. Germline V gives CDR1 SQVTM, CDR2 ANQGSEA. There are 13 residues in the CDR3. V was clipped by 6 bases and J by 3 bases; unmatched bases: 5. The CDR3 DNA sequence: TGCAGCGTGGGGGACAGGGACCACTATGGCTACACCTTC. It codes for CSVGDRDHYGYTF.

The gene calls are TRBV12-3 or TRBV12-4 and TRBJ2-2, with D possibly TRBD2 on 5 matching bases. V was pared by 11 bases and J by 4 bases, with 11 bases between. CDR3 size: 12 residues. The CDR3 nucleotides read TGTGCCGGAGGAGACCCCACCGGGGAGCTGTTTTTT. It yields the protein CAGGDPTGELFF.

This clone showed up just a few times. The gene calls are TRBV9 and TRBJ2-5, with 13 nucleotides matching TRBD2. Germline CDR1 is SGDLS and CDR2 is YYNGEE. The CDR3 consists of 15 residues. J was trimmed by 5 bases and V by 0 bases; bases with no gene match: 1. The DNA of the CDR3 is TGTGCCAGCAGCGTAGCGGGACTAGCGGGGGAGACCCAGTACTTC. This gives the protein CASSVAGLAGETQYF.

The chain recombines TRBV5-1 with TRBJ1-6; D unclear. Germline V gene data show CDR1 as SGHRS and CDR2 as YFSETQ. The CDR3 loop spans 15 amino acids. The V end was cut by 3 bases, the J end by 9 bases, with 16 bases between. CDR3 protein: CASSSGNTAGSPLHF. The DNA of the CDR3 is TGCGCCAGCAGCTCGGGTAACACTGCCGGTTCACCCCTCCACTTT.

V and J are TRBV5-1 and TRBJ1-3; the match to TRBD1 covers 8 bases. After removal of 8 bases from V and 0 bases from J, the junction contained 7 bases not matched to a gene. The germline CDR1 and CDR2 sequences are SGHRS and YFSETQ. The CDR3 runs 15 residues. The CDR3 here is CASQQGGFSGNTIYF. In DNA, the CDR3 is TGCGCCAGTCAACAGGGGGGCTTCTCTGGAAACACCATATATTTT. The whole variable domain, remainder taken from reference TRBV5-1 and TRBJ1-3, is KAGVTQTPRYLIKTRGQQVTLSCSPISGHRSVSWYQQTPGQGLQFLFEYFSETQRNKGNFPGRFSGRQFSNSRSEMNVSTLELGDSALYLCASQQGGFSGNTIYFGEGSWLTVV.

The chain joins TRBV6-5 to TRBJ1-3; D is unresolved. The CDR3 contains 13 residues. V lost 4 bases and J 4 bases, leaving 8 bases between the germline ends. The germline V gene has CDR1 MNHEY and CDR2 SVGAGI. CDR3 sequence: CASSLIQGNTIYF. CDR3 DNA sequence: TGTGCCAGCAGTTTGATACAGGGAAACACCATATATTTT.

The V gene is TRBV7-6, the J gene TRBJ2-7; D may be TRBD2 (5 bases). Deletions cut 4 bases from V and 5 bases from J, with 15 bases between. CDR1 is SGHVS and CDR2 is FNYEAQ in the germline V gene. This CDR3 region has 14 residues. CDR3 loop: CASSSRSLGDEQYF. The CDR3 DNA reads TGTGCCAGCAGCTCCCGAAGTCTCGGGGACGAGCAGTACTTC.

The J gene is TRBJ1-1, the V gene TRBV5-1; a weak D match, TRBD1 (5 bases). The CDR3 totals 14 residues. V was clipped by 5 bases and J by 0 bases, with 11 bases between them. Germline values: CDR1 SGHRS, CDR2 YFSETQ. In DNA form, the CDR3 reads TGCGCCAGCAGTCTGGGAGGGGTGAACACTGAAGCTTTCTTT. Protein: CASSLGGVNTEAFF.